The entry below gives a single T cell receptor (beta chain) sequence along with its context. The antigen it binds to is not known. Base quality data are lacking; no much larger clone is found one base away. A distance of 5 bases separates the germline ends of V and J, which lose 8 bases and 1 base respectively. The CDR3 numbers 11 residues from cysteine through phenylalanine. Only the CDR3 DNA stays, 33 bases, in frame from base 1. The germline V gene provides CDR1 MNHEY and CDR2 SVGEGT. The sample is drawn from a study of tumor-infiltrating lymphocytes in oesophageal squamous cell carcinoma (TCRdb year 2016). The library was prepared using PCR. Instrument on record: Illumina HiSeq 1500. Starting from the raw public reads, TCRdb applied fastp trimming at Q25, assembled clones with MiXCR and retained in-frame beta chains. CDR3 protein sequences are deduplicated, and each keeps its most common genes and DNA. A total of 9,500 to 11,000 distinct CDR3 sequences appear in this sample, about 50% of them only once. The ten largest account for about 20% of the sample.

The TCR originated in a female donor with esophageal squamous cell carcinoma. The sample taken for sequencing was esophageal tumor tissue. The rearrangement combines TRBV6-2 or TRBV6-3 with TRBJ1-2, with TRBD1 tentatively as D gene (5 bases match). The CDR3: CASGGNYGYTF. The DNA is TGTGCCAGCGGGGGTAACTATGGCTACACCTTC.